This T cell receptor beta chain was retrieved from a study of regulatory T cells in long-lasting Graves disease. Germline CDR1 SGHVS, CDR2 FQNEAQ. The trim removed 5 bases at V and 3 bases at J, leaving 7 bases unmatched. The CDR3 has 15 amino acids. Arm-PCR of CDR3 regions with iRepertoire HTBI primers generated TCR beta libraries. TCRdb used MiXCR to reprocess the multiplex PCR reads, holding one entry per CDR3 protein. The table lists about 620,000 distinct CDR3 sequences, about 16% of them singletons. This clonotype was detected ten times or more. Time point: newly diagnosed GD, antithyroid drugs for less than 3 months. PBMCs provided the RNA from which the TCR library was made. This sample was shared with a second study, whose subject was T cells in Graves' hyperthyroidism and ophthalmopathy.

The source is a woman between 25 and 40 years old with Graves disease. V is TRBV7-8 and J is TRBJ1-5, with 7 nucleotides matching TRBD1. The sample consisted of peripheral blood mononuclear cells (PBMCs), taken at new diagnosis, from a patient treated with antithyroid drugs. The CDR3 sequence: CASSKQGTANQPQHF. The CDR3 DNA reads as TGTGCCAGCAGCAAACAAGGGACAGCCAATCAGCCCCAGCATTTT. The whole variable domain, filled in from reference TRBV7-8 and TRBJ1-5, reads GAGVSQSPRYKVAKRGQDVALRCDPISGHVSLFWYQQALGQGPEFLTYFQNEAQLDKSGLPSDRFFAERPEGSVSTLKIQRTQQEDSAVYLCASSKQGTANQPQHFGDGTRLSIL.